This is a list of T cell receptor beta chains from one sample in a study of CD8 T cells in Susac syndrome. TCRdb reprocessed the immunoSEQ multiplex PCR reads via MiXCR and lists one record per CDR3 protein. Of more than 110,000 distinct CDR3 sequences in the sample, just under 95% are singletons; the top ten hold roughly 0.14%. The specimen was CD4+ T cells from PBMCs. Receptors were obtained from a human donor with Susac syndrome. Both conserved end residues are part of each CDR3. A D gene is named only where the DNA matches it firmly. Clone size, where shown, is once, few, many, or a class for clones that have expanded.

J gene: TRBJ2-4
D gene: TRBD2
V gene: TRBV18
clone size: -
CDR3 DNA: TGTGCCAGCTCACCGAGCGGGGAAGCCAAAAACATTCAGTACTTC
CDR3 protein: CASSPSGEAKNIQYF

J gene: TRBJ2-7
D gene: -
V gene: TRBV7-2
clone size: -
CDR3 DNA: TGTGCCAGCAGCAAACAGGGCTACGAGCAGTACTTC
CDR3 protein: CASSKQGYEQYF

J gene: TRBJ2-5
D gene: TRBD1
V gene: TRBV5-1
clone size: -
CDR3 DNA: TGCGCCAGCAGTTATGAACCTAAAGTACAGGGGGCCCTCCAAGAGACCCAGTACTTC
CDR3 protein: CASSYEPKVQGALQETQYF

J gene: TRBJ2-5
D gene: -
V gene: TRBV20-1
clone size: -
CDR3 DNA: TGCAGTGCGGTCGTCTCACAAGAGACCCAGTACTTC
CDR3 protein: CSAVVSQETQYF

J gene: TRBJ1-2
D gene: -
V gene: TRBV28
clone size: -
CDR3 DNA: TGTGCCAGCAGCCCCGTGGACCGGGCCTATGGCTACACCTTC
CDR3 protein: CASSPVDRAYGYTF

J gene: TRBJ1-6
D gene: -
V gene: TRBV7-2
clone size: -
CDR3 DNA: TGTGCCAGCAGCGTAACAGGGTTACCCTCAAGCTCCTATAATTCACCCCTCCACTTT
CDR3 protein: CASSVTGLPSSSYNSPLHF

J gene: TRBJ1-1
D gene: -
V gene: TRBV29-1
clone size: -
CDR3 DNA: TGCAGCGTTTACACAGGACCGAACACTGAAGCTTTCTTT
CDR3 protein: CSVYTGPNTEAFF

J gene: TRBJ2-7
D gene: -
V gene: TRBV5-4
clone size: once
CDR3 DNA: TGTGCCAGCAGCGCAGGGACAGCTGGAGGGAAAGAGCAGTACTTC
CDR3 protein: CASSAGTAGGKEQYF

J gene: TRBJ2-5
D gene: -
V gene: TRBV5-6
clone size: once
CDR3 DNA: TGTGCCAGCAGCTTGCGAGTTTCCCAAGAGACCCAGTACTTC
CDR3 protein: CASSLRVSQETQYF

J gene: TRBJ2-1
D gene: -
V gene: TRBV30
clone size: -
CDR3 DNA: TGTGCCTGGAGTGTCTATTATGGGGGCGGGTACTCCTACAATGAGCAGTTCTTC
CDR3 protein: CAWSVYYGGGYSYNEQFF

J gene: TRBJ2-5
D gene: TRBD2
V gene: TRBV6-2/TRBV6-3
clone size: -
CDR3 DNA: TGTGCCAGCACCGTCGGGGGGAGTACGGGGGAGACCCAGTACTTC
CDR3 protein: CASTVGGSTGETQYF

J gene: TRBJ1-4
D gene: -
V gene: TRBV27
clone size: -
CDR3 DNA: TGTGCCAGCAGCTTAATAACAGGGAGCACTAATGAAAAACTGTTTTTT
CDR3 protein: CASSLITGSTNEKLFF

J gene: TRBJ2-5
D gene: TRBD2
V gene: TRBV4-2
clone size: -
CDR3 DNA: TGTGCCAGCAGCCGCCGCGTCGCGGGAGAGGGAGAGACCCAGTACTTC
CDR3 protein: CASSRRVAGEGETQYF

J gene: TRBJ2-3
D gene: -
V gene: TRBV20-1
clone size: -
CDR3 DNA: TGCAGTGCTATGGTGGGGGGATCCACGATGGGGAATACGCAGTATTTT
CDR3 protein: CSAMVGGSTMGNTQYF

J gene: TRBJ2-5
D gene: -
V gene: TRBV7-2
clone size: -
CDR3 DNA: TGTGCCAGCAGCCCTTATTCCGGGACCCAGTACTTC
CDR3 protein: CASSPYSGTQYF

J gene: TRBJ2-5
D gene: TRBD1
V gene: TRBV5-4
clone size: -
CDR3 DNA: TGTGCCAGCAGCTTACCGGGACAGGGGGCCGGGGAGACCCAGTACTTC
CDR3 protein: CASSLPGQGAGETQYF

J gene: TRBJ2-5
D gene: TRBD1
V gene: TRBV29-1
clone size: -
CDR3 DNA: TGCAGCGTTCCCACTCCGGGACAGCAAGAGACCCAGTACTTC
CDR3 protein: CSVPTPGQQETQYF

J gene: TRBJ2-2
D gene: -
V gene: TRBV18
clone size: -
CDR3 DNA: TGTGCCAGCTCAGCGCGACTAGTAGACACCGGGGAGCTGTTTTTT
CDR3 protein: CASSARLVDTGELFF

J gene: TRBJ1-1
D gene: -
V gene: TRBV28
clone size: -
CDR3 DNA: TGTGCCAGCAGTTCCAGGAGGGCTTTCTTT
CDR3 protein: CASSSRRAFF

J gene: TRBJ1-1
D gene: -
V gene: TRBV30
clone size: -
CDR3 DNA: TGTGCCTGGAGTCGGGAAAACACTGAAGCTTTCTTT
CDR3 protein: CAWSRENTEAFF

J gene: TRBJ2-7
D gene: TRBD2
V gene: TRBV9
clone size: -
CDR3 DNA: TGTGCCAGCAGCGTGGGCGGGAGCTCCTACGAGCAGTACTTC
CDR3 protein: CASSVGGSSYEQYF

J gene: TRBJ1-2
D gene: -
V gene: TRBV29-1
clone size: -
CDR3 DNA: TGCAGCGTTGAAGGATTCACTTTGGGCTACACCTTC
CDR3 protein: CSVEGFTLGYTF

J gene: TRBJ1-2
D gene: -
V gene: TRBV18
clone size: -
CDR3 DNA: TGTGCCAGCTCACCAATTTCCGAATATGGCTACACCTTC
CDR3 protein: CASSPISEYGYTF

J gene: TRBJ1-2
D gene: -
V gene: TRBV15
clone size: -
CDR3 DNA: TGTGCCACCAGCAAGGAGGTGGGGGGGCTTGGCTACACCTTC
CDR3 protein: CATSKEVGGLGYTF

J gene: TRBJ2-1
D gene: -
V gene: TRBV7-2
clone size: -
CDR3 DNA: TGTGCCAGCAGCTTAGTCGGTGGCAACGGGATCAATGAGCAGTTCTTC
CDR3 protein: CASSLVGGNGINEQFF

J gene: TRBJ1-1
D gene: -
V gene: TRBV19
clone size: -
CDR3 DNA: TGTGCCAGTAGTATTAGGTCGCCGAACACTGAAGCTTTCTTT
CDR3 protein: CASSIRSPNTEAFF

J gene: TRBJ2-1
D gene: -
V gene: TRBV4-3
clone size: -
CDR3 DNA: TGCGCCAGCAGCCAAGATTTGGGGGGGCTGGGAGTCGGGAACAATGAGCAGTTCTTC
CDR3 protein: CASSQDLGGLGVGNNEQFF

J gene: TRBJ2-1
D gene: -
V gene: TRBV24-1
clone size: -
CDR3 DNA: TGTGCCACCAGTGATACCCGGGGCAGCTCCTACAATGAGCAGTTCTTC
CDR3 protein: CATSDTRGSSYNEQFF

J gene: TRBJ2-7
D gene: -
V gene: TRBV5-1
clone size: -
CDR3 DNA: TGCGCCAGCAGCTTGGAACCCCACGGAACCTACGAGCAGTACTTC
CDR3 protein: CASSLEPHGTYEQYF

J gene: TRBJ2-1
D gene: -
V gene: TRBV12-3/TRBV12-4
clone size: -
CDR3 DNA: TGTGCCAGCAGCCTCCGGGACTCTTACCTCAATGAGCAGTTCTTC
CDR3 protein: CASSLRDSYLNEQFF

J gene: TRBJ2-1
D gene: -
V gene: TRBV29-1
clone size: -
CDR3 DNA: TGCAGCGTTGGGGTCTCGGTTGAGCAGTTCTTC
CDR3 protein: CSVGVSVEQFF

J gene: TRBJ1-6
D gene: -
V gene: TRBV9
clone size: -
CDR3 DNA: TGTGCCAGCAGCGTAGACTATAATTCACCCCTCCACTTT
CDR3 protein: CASSVDYNSPLHF

J gene: TRBJ2-1
D gene: TRBD2
V gene: TRBV6-5
clone size: -
CDR3 DNA: TGTGCCAGCAGTACCCCGGGAGGGCGAAATGAGCAGTTCTTC
CDR3 protein: CASSTPGGRNEQFF

J gene: TRBJ1-6
D gene: -
V gene: TRBV7-9
clone size: -
CDR3 DNA: TGTGCCAGCAGCAAGTCCGGTTCACCCCTCCACTTT
CDR3 protein: CASSKSGSPLHF

J gene: TRBJ1-6
D gene: TRBD1
V gene: TRBV5-1
clone size: -
CDR3 DNA: TGCGCCAGCAGCAGTGGACAGGATAGCTCACCCCTCCACTTT
CDR3 protein: CASSSGQDSSPLHF

J gene: TRBJ2-7
D gene: -
V gene: TRBV30
clone size: -
CDR3 DNA: TGTGCCTGGAATACACTAGATAAGGGTTCCGAGCAGTACTTC
CDR3 protein: CAWNTLDKGSEQYF

J gene: TRBJ1-4
D gene: -
V gene: TRBV2
clone size: once
CDR3 DNA: TGTGCCAGCAGTGAAAGAGGGGTACAGGAAAAACTGTTTTTT
CDR3 protein: CASSERGVQEKLFF

J gene: TRBJ2-5
D gene: -
V gene: TRBV28
clone size: -
CDR3 DNA: TGTGCCAGCAGTTTAATCCCCGGTAGCGTTGATGAGACCCAGTACTTC
CDR3 protein: CASSLIPGSVDETQYF

J gene: TRBJ1-1
D gene: TRBD1
V gene: TRBV20-1
clone size: -
CDR3 DNA: TGCAGTGCTAGACGGACAGGGGCGAACACTGAAGCTTTCTTT
CDR3 protein: CSARRTGANTEAFF

J gene: TRBJ2-2
D gene: TRBD2
V gene: TRBV28
clone size: -
CDR3 DNA: TGTGCCAGCAGCCCGGGGGGAGGAAAGGGCACCGGGGAGCTGTTTTTT
CDR3 protein: CASSPGGGKGTGELFF

J gene: TRBJ2-7
D gene: -
V gene: TRBV2
clone size: once
CDR3 DNA: TGTGCCAGCAGTCAGACAGCGAGGGAGCAGTACTTC
CDR3 protein: CASSQTAREQYF

J gene: TRBJ1-6
D gene: TRBD1
V gene: TRBV25-1
clone size: -
CDR3 DNA: TGTGCCAGCAGTGGGAGGACAGGTTTACCTAATTCACCCCTCCACTTT
CDR3 protein: CASSGRTGLPNSPLHF

J gene: TRBJ1-5
D gene: TRBD1
V gene: TRBV6-1
clone size: -
CDR3 DNA: TGTGCCAGCAGGAGGACAGGGGAGCCTTCTAATAGCAATCAGCCCCAGCATTTT
CDR3 protein: CASRRTGEPSNSNQPQHF

J gene: TRBJ2-1
D gene: -
V gene: TRBV7-7
clone size: -
CDR3 DNA: TGTGCTAGCAGCTCGCGTGAGGGAAGCTCCTACAATGAGCAGTTCTTC
CDR3 protein: CASSSREGSSYNEQFF

J gene: TRBJ2-7
D gene: -
V gene: TRBV5-1
clone size: -
CDR3 DNA: TGCGCCAGCAGCTTGCGGGGGATCACCTACGAGCAGTACTTC
CDR3 protein: CASSLRGITYEQYF

J gene: TRBJ1-5
D gene: TRBD1
V gene: TRBV20-1
clone size: -
CDR3 DNA: TGCAGTGCTAGAGATGGGACAGTGAATCAGCCCCAGCATTTT
CDR3 protein: CSARDGTVNQPQHF

J gene: TRBJ2-2
D gene: -
V gene: TRBV7-7
clone size: few
CDR3 DNA: TGTGCTAGCAGCCCCGGGACCAACACCGGGGAGCTGTTTTTT
CDR3 protein: CASSPGTNTGELFF

J gene: TRBJ1-6
D gene: -
V gene: TRBV20-1
clone size: once
CDR3 DNA: TGCAGTGCTACTTGGGACAATAATTCACCCCTCCACTTT
CDR3 protein: CSATWDNNSPLHF

J gene: TRBJ2-3
D gene: TRBD1
V gene: TRBV5-1
clone size: -
CDR3 DNA: TGCGCCAGCAGCCGGGACAGGGCAGATACGCAGTATTTT
CDR3 protein: CASSRDRADTQYF

J gene: TRBJ1-5
D gene: -
V gene: TRBV30
clone size: -
CDR3 DNA: TGTGCCTGGAGTGTAACCGGTCGGTGGAGAAATCAGCCCCAGCATTTT
CDR3 protein: CAWSVTGRWRNQPQHF

J gene: TRBJ2-7
D gene: TRBD2
V gene: TRBV13
clone size: -
CDR3 DNA: TGTGCCAGCAGCGCGCGGGGGGCCGGCTACGAGCAGTACTTC
CDR3 protein: CASSARGAGYEQYF

J gene: TRBJ2-5
D gene: -
V gene: TRBV25-1
clone size: -
CDR3 DNA: TGTGCCAGCAGTGTTGAGGGGACCCAGTACTTC
CDR3 protein: CASSVEGTQYF

J gene: TRBJ2-3
D gene: -
V gene: TRBV30
clone size: -
CDR3 DNA: TGTGCCTGCAGGACTAGCACAGATACGCAGTATTTT
CDR3 protein: CACRTSTDTQYF

J gene: TRBJ2-3
D gene: TRBD2
V gene: TRBV5-1
clone size: -
CDR3 DNA: TGCGCCAGCAGTATAGCGGGGGGGCCGGCAGATACGCAGTATTTT
CDR3 protein: CASSIAGGPADTQYF

J gene: TRBJ1-1
D gene: -
V gene: TRBV30
clone size: -
CDR3 DNA: TGTGCCTGGAGTGTGAACAGAAACACTGAAGCTTTCTTT
CDR3 protein: CAWSVNRNTEAFF

J gene: TRBJ1-1
D gene: -
V gene: TRBV30
clone size: few
CDR3 DNA: TGTGCCTGGAGTCGTCCTATGAACACTGAAGCTTTCTTT
CDR3 protein: CAWSRPMNTEAFF

J gene: TRBJ2-7
D gene: TRBD1
V gene: TRBV7-9
clone size: -
CDR3 DNA: TGTGCCAGCAGCCGACAGGGGACTCACGAGCAGTACTTC
CDR3 protein: CASSRQGTHEQYF

J gene: TRBJ2-5
D gene: TRBD2
V gene: TRBV7-3
clone size: once
CDR3 DNA: TGTGCCAGCAGTAACGGGGCCCCGGGTCTAGCGGGATTACAAGAGACCCAGTACTTC
CDR3 protein: CASSNGAPGLAGLQETQYF

J gene: TRBJ2-7
D gene: -
V gene: TRBV7-8
clone size: few
CDR3 DNA: TGTGCCAGCAGCTCCAGGGTTCTCTACGAGCAGTACTTC
CDR3 protein: CASSSRVLYEQYF

J gene: TRBJ2-2
D gene: TRBD1
V gene: TRBV15
clone size: -
CDR3 DNA: TGTGCCACCAGCAAAGTTTCGGGACAGGGAAGAACCGGGGAGCTGTTTTTT
CDR3 protein: CATSKVSGQGRTGELFF